This T cell receptor beta chain was sequenced during a study of shared clonotypes between healthy human individuals. The method was immunoSEQ multiplex PCR; TCRdb's version includes in-frame clones alone and lacks a portion of them. This sample has a few million clones; around 90% occur once, and the top ten carry about 0.41%. The sample was naive CD4+ T cells from PBMCs. Subset given: CD45RA+ positively selected. This receptor was obtained from a young man in good health. Some clones in this sample may be carry-over from other donors' samples.

CDR3 DNA: TGCAGCGTTTCCCCGGGGCAGCTAAGCACAGATACGCAGTATTTT. Protein sequence: CSVSPGQLSTDTQYF. This chain links TRBV29-1 with TRBJ2-3; D may correspond to TRBD1 or TRBD2 (5 bases each). Trimming stripped 5 bases from V and 0 bases from J, with 15 bases between. This CDR3 region has 15 residues. In germline, CDR1 is SQVTM, CDR2 ANQGSEA.